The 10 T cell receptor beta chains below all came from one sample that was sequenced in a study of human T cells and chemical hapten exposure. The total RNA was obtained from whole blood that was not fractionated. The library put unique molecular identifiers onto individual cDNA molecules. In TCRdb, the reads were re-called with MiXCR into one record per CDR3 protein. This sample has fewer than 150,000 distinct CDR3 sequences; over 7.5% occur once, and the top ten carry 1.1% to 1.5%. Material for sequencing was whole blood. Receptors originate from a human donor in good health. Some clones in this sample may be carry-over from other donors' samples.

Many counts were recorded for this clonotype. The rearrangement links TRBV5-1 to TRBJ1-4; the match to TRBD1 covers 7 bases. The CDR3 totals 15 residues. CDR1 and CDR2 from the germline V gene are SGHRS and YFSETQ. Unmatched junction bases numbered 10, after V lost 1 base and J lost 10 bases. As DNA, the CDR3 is TGCGCCAGCAGCTTGAAGACAGGGAGGGATGCAAAACTGTTTTTT. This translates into CASSLKTGRDAKLFF.

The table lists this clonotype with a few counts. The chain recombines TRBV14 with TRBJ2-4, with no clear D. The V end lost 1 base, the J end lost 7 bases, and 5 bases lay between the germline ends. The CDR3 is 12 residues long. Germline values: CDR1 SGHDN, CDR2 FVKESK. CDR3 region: CASSQGGNIQYF. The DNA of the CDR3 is TGTGCCAGCAGCCAAGGCGGCAACATTCAGTACTTC.

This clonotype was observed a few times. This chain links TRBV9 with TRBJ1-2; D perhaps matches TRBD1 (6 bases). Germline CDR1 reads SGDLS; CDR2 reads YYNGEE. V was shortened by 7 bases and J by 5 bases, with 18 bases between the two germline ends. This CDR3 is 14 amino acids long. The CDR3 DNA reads TGTGCCAGCTCGGACAGTTCTGGACTATATGGCTACACCTTC. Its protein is CASSDSSGLYGYTF.

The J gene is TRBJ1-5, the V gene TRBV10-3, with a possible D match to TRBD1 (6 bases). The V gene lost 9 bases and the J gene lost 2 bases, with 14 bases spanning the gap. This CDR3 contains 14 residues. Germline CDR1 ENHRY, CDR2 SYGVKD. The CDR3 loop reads CAIQGSRGNQPQHF. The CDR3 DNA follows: TGTGCCATACAGGGATCTCGAGGCAATCAGCCCCAGCATTTT.

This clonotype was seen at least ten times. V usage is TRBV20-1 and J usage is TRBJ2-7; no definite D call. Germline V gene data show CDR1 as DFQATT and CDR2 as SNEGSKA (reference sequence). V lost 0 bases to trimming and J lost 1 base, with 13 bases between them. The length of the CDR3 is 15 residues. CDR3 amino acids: CSAREPRGFSYEQYF. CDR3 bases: TGCAGTGCTAGAGAGCCGAGAGGATTTTCCTACGAGCAGTACTTC.

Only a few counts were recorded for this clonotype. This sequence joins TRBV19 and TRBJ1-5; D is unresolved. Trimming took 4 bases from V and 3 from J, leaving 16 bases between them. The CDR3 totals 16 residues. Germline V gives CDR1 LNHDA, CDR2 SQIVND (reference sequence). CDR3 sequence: CASSKYTDKLNQPQHF. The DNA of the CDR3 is TGTGCCAGTAGTAAATACACTGACAAACTCAATCAGCCCCAGCATTTT.

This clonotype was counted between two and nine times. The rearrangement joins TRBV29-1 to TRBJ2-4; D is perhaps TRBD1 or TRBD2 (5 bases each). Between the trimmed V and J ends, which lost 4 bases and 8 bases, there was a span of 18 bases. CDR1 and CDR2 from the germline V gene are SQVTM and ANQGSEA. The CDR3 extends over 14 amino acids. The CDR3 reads CSVVFSGTLDIQYF. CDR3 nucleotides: TGCAGCGTTGTATTCTCCGGGACCTTGGACATTCAGTACTTC. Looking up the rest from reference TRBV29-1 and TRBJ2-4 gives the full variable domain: SAVISQKPSRDICQRGTSLTIQCQVDSQVTMMFWYRQQPGQSLTLIATANQGSEATYESGFVIDKFPISRPNLTFSTLTVSNMSPEDSSIYLCSVVFSGTLDIQYFGAGTRLSVL.

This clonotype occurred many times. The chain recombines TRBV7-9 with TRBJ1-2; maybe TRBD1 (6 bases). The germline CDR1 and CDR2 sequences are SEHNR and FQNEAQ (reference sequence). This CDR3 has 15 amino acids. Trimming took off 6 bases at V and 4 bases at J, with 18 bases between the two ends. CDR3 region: CASRSTIGQSYGYTF. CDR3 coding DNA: TGTGCCAGCAGGTCAACGATCGGACAGAGCTATGGCTACACCTTC.

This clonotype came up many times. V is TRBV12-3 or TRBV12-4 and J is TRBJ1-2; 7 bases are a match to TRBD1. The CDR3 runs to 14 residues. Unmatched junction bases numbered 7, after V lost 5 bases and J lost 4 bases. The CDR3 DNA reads TGTGCCAGCAGTACGGGACAGATAAGCTATGGCTACACCTTC. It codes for CASSTGQISYGYTF.

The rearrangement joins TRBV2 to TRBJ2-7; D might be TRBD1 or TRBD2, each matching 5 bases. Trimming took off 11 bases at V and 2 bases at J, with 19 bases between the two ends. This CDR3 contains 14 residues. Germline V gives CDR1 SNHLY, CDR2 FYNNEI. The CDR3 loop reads CASMIVEGPYEQYF. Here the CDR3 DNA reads TGTGCCTCTATGATTGTTGAGGGACCCTACGAGCAGTACTTC.